The 10 T cell receptor beta chains below come from one sample, sequenced in a study of blood T cell repertoires in COVID-19. Only in-frame clones appear in the TCRdb table, and some are missing; sequencing was by immunoSEQ multiplex PCR. The data contain approximately 250,000 clones, 88% of them singletons. The sequenced sample was peripheral blood. Source of these receptors: a woman in her 70s with COVID-19, enrolled during active disease.

This clone was counted a few times. V and J are TRBV15 and TRBJ1-2; D remains ambiguous. With 1 base removed from V and 4 bases from J, the gap between germline ends came to 10 bases. This CDR3 contains 14 residues. The germline V gene encodes CDR1 LNHNV and CDR2 YYDKDF (reference sequence). The CDR3 sequence is CATSRGEGFYGYTF. CDR3 DNA sequence: TGTGCCACCAGCAGAGGCGAGGGATTCTATGGCTACACCTTC.

The genes are TRBV6-1 and TRBJ2-5; D gene ambiguous. The CDR3 is made up of 13 amino acids. Germline CDR1 is MNHNS and CDR2 is SASEGT. Trimming took off 2 bases at V and 6 bases at J, with 10 bases between the two ends. DNA for the CDR3: TGTGCCAGCAGTGAATCCAGGTGGAAGACCCAGTACTTC. Residues: CASSESRWKTQYF.

V gene TRBV2 combines with J gene TRBJ2-7; D is undetermined. The CDR3 totals 14 residues. The V gene lost 3 bases and the J gene lost 3 bases, with 12 bases spanning the gap. Germline-derived CDR1 and CDR2 are SNHLY and FYNNEI. The CDR3 DNA reads TGTGCCAGCAGTGACAACCTGCACAGCTACGAGCAGTACTTC. Protein sequence: CASSDNLHSYEQYF.

Here the CDR3 reads CASSQVSGSTYEQYF. DNA for the CDR3: TGTGCCAGCAGCCAAGTAAGCGGGAGCACCTACGAGCAGTACTTC. The chain uses TRBV4-2 and TRBJ2-7, with 8 bases that match TRBD2. Losses at the gene ends were 1 base for V and 2 bases for J; bases not matched to a gene: 4. Per germline, CDR1 LGHNA and CDR2 YNFKEQ. The CDR3 extends over 15 amino acids.

The CDR3 sequence is CAWSVSIVGGTYQPQHF. CDR3 bases: TGTGCCTGGAGTGTAAGCATAGTGGGGGGGACTTATCAGCCCCAGCATTTT. The chain combines TRBV30 with TRBJ1-5; D may be TRBD1 (5 bases). The CDR3 is made up of 17 amino acids. Per the germline V gene, CDR1 is GTSNPN and CDR2 is SVGIG (reference sequence). V lost 0 bases and J 5 bases, leaving 20 bases between the germline ends.

The V and J genes are TRBV19 and TRBJ1-5; possible D gene TRBD1, 5 bases. V dropped 5 bases and J dropped 3 bases, with 11 bases sitting between them. The CDR3 sequence is 14 residues long. Germline assignment: CDR1 LNHDA and CDR2 SQIVND (reference sequence). The CDR3 region is CASSPARDNQPQHF. Here the CDR3 DNA reads TGTGCCAGTAGTCCTGCCAGGGACAATCAGCCCCAGCATTTT.

A few counts support this clone. The chain combines TRBV7-2 with TRBJ2-2; 7 nucleotides line up with TRBD1. The CDR3 spans 15 residues. The germline gives CDR1 SGHTA, CDR2 FQGNSA. The V gene end was trimmed by 4 bases and the J gene end by 5 bases; junction bases not matched to a gene: 7. CDR3: CASSSRQGTTGELFF. CDR3 coding DNA: TGTGCCAGCAGCTCAAGACAGGGAACGACCGGGGAGCTGTTTTTT.

This chain connects TRBV6-1 to TRBJ1-5; a possible D gene is TRBD1 (6 bases). V shed 0 bases and J shed 10 bases, with 16 bases lying between them. Germline-derived CDR1 and CDR2 are MNHNS and SASEGT. This CDR3 comprises 15 residues. The CDR3, as DNA: TGTGCCAGCAGTGAAGCGCAGGGGAAGGATGTACCCCAGCATTTT. Amino acids: CASSEAQGKDVPQHF.

The CDR3 DNA is TGTGCCGTGTACCTAGCGGTGACCGGGGAGCTGTTTTTT. Translating it yields CAVYLAVTGELFF. The chain has TRBV10-3 and TRBJ2-2; 7 bases are shared with TRBD2. CDR3 length: 13 amino acids. Looked up from germline, CDR1 is ENHRY and CDR2 is SYGVKD. V dropped 11 bases and J dropped 5; count of bases not matched to a gene: 8.

The genes are TRBV7-6 and TRBJ2-1, with D uncertain. Germline V gene data show CDR1 as SGHVS and CDR2 as FNYEAQ. The V and J ends lost 4 bases and 0 bases respectively, with 13 bases between them. The CDR3 is 16 residues long. The CDR3 DNA is TGTGCCAGCAGCTCCCTGAGCGTGAGCTCCTACAATGAGCAGTTCTTC. This codes for CASSSLSVSSYNEQFF.